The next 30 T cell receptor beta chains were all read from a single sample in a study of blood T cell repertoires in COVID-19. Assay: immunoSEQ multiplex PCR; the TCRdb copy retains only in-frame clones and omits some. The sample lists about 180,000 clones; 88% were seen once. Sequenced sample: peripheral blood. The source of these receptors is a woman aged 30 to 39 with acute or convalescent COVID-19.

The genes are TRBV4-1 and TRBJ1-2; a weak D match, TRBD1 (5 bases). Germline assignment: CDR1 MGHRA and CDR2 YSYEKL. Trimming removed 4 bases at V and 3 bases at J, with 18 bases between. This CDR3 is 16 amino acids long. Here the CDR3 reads CASSPLGRGSYYGYTF. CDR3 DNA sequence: TGCGCCAGCAGCCCACTTGGGCGGGGCTCTTACTATGGCTACACCTTC.

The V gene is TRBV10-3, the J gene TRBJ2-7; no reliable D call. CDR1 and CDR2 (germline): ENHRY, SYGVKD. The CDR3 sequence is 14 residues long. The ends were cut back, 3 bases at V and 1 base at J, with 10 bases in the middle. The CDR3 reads CAISDGRSSYEQYF. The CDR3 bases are TGTGCCATCAGTGACGGTCGTAGTTCCTACGAGCAGTACTTC.

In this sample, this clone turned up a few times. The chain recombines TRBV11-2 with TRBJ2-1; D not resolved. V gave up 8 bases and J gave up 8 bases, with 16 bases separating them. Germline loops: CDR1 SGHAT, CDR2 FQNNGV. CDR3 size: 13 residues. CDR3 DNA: TGTGCCAGCTCGGAGACGCCGGCCGATGAGCAGTTCTTC. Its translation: CASSETPADEQFF.

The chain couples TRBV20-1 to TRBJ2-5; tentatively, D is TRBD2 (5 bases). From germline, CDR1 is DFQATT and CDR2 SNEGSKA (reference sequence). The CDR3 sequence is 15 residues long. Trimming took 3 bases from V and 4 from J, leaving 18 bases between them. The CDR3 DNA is TGCAGTGCTAGTCGGGCTAGCCCGTCTAGAGAGACCCAGTACTTC. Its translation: CSASRASPSRETQYF.

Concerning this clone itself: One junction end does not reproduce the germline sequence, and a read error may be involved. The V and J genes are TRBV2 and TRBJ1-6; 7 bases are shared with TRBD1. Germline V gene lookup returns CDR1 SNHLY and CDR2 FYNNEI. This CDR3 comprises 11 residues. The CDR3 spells CASSEWDSLLF. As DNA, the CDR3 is TGTGCCAGCAGTGAATGGGACAGTCTCCTCTTT. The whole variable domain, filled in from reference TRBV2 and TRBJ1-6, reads EPEVTQTPSHQVTQMGQEVILRCVPISNHLYFYWYRQILGQKVEFLVSFYNNEISEKSEIFDDQFSVERPDGSNFTLKIRSTKLEDSAMYFCASSEWDSLLFGNGTRLTVT.

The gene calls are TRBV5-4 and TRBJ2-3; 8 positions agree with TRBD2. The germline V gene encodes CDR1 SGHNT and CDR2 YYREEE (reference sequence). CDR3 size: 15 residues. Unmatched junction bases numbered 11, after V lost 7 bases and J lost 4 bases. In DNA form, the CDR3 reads TGTGCCAGCCGCCTTTGGGCGGGAGGCGCAGATACGCAGTATTTT. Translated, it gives CASRLWAGGADTQYF.

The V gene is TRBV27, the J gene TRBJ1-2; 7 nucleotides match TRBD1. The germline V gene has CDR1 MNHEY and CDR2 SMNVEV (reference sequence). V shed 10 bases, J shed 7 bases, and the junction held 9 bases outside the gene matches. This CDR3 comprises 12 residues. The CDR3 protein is CATLDRAGGYTF. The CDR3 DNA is TGTGCCACCCTCGACAGGGCAGGTGGCTACACCTTC.

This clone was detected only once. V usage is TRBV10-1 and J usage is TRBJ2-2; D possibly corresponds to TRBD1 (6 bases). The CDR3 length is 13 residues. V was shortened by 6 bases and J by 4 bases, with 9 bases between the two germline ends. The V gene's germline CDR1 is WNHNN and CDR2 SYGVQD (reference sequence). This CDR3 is CASRQGTTGELFF. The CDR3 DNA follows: TGCGCCAGCAGGCAGGGGACCACCGGGGAGCTGTTTTTT.

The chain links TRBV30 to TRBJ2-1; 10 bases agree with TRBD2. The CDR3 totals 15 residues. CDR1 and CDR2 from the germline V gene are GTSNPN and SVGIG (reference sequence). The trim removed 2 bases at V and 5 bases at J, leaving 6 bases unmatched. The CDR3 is CAWSYGTSENNEQFF. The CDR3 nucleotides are TGTGCCTGGAGTTACGGGACTAGCGAGAACAATGAGCAGTTCTTC. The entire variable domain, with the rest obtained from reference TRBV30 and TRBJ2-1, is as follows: SQTIHQWPATLVQPVGSPLSLECTVEGTSNPNLYWYRQAAGRGLQLLFYSVGIGQISSEVPQNLSASRPQDRQFILSSKKLLLSDSGFYLCAWSYGTSENNEQFFGPGTRLTVL.

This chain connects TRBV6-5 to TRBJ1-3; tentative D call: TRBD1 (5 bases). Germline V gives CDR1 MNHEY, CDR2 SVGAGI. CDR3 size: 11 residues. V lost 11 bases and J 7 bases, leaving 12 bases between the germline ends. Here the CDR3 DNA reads TGTGCCCCCCCGCGGGGGAACACCATATATTTT. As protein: CAPPRGNTIYF.

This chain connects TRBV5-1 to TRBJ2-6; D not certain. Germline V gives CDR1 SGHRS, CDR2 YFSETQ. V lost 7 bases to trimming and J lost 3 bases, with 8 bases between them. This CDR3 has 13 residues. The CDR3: CASGLFGANVLTF. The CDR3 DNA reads TGCGCCAGCGGGCTTTTTGGGGCCAACGTCCTGACTTTC.

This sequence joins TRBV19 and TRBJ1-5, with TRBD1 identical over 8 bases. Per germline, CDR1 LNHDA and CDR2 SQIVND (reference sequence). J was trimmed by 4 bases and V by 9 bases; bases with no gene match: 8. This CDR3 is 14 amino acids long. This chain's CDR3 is CASRGRLGNQPQHF. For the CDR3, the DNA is TGTGCCAGCAGGGGGCGGTTAGGGAATCAGCCCCAGCATTTT.

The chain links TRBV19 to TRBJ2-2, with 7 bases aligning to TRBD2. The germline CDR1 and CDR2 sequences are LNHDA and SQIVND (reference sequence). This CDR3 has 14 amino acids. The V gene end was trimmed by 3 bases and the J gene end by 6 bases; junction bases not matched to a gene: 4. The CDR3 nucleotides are TGTGCCAGTAGTATCTGGACTAGTGCCGGGGAGCTGTTTTTT. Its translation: CASSIWTSAGELFF.

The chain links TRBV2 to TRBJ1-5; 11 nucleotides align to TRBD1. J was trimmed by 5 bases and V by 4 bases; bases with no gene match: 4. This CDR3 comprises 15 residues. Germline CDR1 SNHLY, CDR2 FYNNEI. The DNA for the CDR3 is TGTGCCAGCAGTGGGACAGGGGGCCGGGATCAGCCCCAGCATTTT. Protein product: CASSGTGGRDQPQHF.

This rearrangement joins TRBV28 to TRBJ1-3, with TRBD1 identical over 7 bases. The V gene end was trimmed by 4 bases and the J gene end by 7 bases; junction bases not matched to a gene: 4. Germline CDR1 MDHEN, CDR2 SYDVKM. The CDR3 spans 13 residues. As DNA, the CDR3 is TGTGCCAGCAGTTACACGACAGGGAACACCATATATTTT. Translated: CASSYTTGNTIYF.

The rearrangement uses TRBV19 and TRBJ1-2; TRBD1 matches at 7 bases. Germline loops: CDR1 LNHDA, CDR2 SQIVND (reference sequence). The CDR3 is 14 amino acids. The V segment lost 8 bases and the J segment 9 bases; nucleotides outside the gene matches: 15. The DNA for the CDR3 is TGTGCCAGTGGCGTCACAGGGGTTCGGGAAAGCTACACCTTC. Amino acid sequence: CASGVTGVRESYTF.

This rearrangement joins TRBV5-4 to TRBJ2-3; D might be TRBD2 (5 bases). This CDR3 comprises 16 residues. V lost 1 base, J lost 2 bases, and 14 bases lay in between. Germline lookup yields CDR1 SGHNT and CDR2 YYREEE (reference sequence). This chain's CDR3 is CASSLNVGRTTDTQYF. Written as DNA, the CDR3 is TGTGCCAGCAGCTTGAACGTGGGGAGAACCACAGATACGCAGTATTTT. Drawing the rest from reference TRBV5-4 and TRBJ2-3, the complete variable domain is ETGVTQSPTHLIKTRGQQVTLRCSSQSGHNTVSWYQQALGQGPQFIFQYYREEENGRGNFPPRFSGLQFPNYSSELNVNALELDDSALYLCASSLNVGRTTDTQYFGPGTRLTVL.

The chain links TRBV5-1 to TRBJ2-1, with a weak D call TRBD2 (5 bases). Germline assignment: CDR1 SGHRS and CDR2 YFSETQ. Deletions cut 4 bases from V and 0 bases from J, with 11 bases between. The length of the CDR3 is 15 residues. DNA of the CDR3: TGCGCCAGCAGCCTCGGACTTGGCTCCTACAATGAGCAGTTCTTC. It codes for CASSLGLGSYNEQFF. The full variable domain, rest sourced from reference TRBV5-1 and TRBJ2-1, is KAGVTQTPRYLIKTRGQQVTLSCSPISGHRSVSWYQQTPGQGLQFLFEYFSETQRNKGNFPGRFSGRQFSNSRSEMNVSTLELGDSALYLCASSLGLGSYNEQFFGPGTRLTVL.

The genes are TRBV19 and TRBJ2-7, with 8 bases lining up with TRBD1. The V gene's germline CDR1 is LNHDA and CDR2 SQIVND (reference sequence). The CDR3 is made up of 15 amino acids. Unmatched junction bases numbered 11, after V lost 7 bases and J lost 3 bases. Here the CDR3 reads CASIPRDRQNYEQYF. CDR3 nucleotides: TGTGCCAGTATCCCCCGGGACAGGCAAAACTACGAGCAGTACTTC.

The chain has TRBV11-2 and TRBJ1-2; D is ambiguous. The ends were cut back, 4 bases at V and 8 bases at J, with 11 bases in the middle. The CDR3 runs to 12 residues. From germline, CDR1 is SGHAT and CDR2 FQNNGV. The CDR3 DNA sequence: TGTGCCAGCAGCTCCCCACAGTGGGGCTACACCTTC. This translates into CASSSPQWGYTF. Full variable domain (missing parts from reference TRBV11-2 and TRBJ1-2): EAGVAQSPRYKIIEKRQSVAFWCNPISGHATLYWYQQILGQGPKLLIQFQNNGVVDDSQLPKDRFSAERLKGVDSTLKIQPAKLEDSAVYLCASSSPQWGYTFGSGTRLTVV.

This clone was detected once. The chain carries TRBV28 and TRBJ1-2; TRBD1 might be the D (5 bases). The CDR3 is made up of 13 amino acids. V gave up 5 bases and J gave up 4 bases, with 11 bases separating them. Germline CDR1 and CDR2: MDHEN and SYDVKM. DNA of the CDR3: TGTGCCAGCAGTGGGACGGGACTCTATGGCTACACCTTC. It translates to CASSGTGLYGYTF.

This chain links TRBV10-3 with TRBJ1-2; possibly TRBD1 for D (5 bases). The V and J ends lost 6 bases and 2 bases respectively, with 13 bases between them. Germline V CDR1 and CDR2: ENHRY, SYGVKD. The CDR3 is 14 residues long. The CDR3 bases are TGTGCCATCAGGGCGCCGGGGGGGAACTATGGCTACACCTTC. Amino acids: CAIRAPGGNYGYTF.

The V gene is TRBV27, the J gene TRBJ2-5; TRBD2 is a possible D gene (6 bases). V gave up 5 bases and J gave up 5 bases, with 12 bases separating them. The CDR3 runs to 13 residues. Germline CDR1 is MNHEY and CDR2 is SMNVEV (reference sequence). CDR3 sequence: CASSTIAAETQYF. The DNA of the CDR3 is TGTGCCAGCAGTACCATAGCGGCGGAGACCCAGTACTTC.

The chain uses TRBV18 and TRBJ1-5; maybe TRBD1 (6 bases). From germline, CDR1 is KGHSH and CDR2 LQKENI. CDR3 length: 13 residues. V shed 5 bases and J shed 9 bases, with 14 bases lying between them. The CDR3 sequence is CASSFLDSRPQHF. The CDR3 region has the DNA TGTGCCAGCTCATTCTTGGACAGCCGGCCCCAGCATTTT.

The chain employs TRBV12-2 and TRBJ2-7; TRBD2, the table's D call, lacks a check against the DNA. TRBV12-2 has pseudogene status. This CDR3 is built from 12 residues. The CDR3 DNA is TGTGCAAGTCGCGCGGGGCGGATCGAGCAGTACTTC. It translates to CASRAGRIEQYF.

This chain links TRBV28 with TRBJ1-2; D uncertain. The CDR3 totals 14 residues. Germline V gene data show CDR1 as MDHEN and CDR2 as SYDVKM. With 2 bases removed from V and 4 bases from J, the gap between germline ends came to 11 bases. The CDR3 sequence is CASSLGIDIYGYTF. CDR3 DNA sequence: TGTGCCAGCAGTTTAGGTATAGATATCTATGGCTACACCTTC.

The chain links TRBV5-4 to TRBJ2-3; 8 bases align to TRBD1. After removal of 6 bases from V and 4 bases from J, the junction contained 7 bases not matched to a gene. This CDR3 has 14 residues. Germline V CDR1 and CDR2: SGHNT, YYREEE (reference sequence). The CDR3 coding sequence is TGTGCCAGCACCCAGGACAGGGAGGCAGATACGCAGTATTTT. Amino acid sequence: CASTQDREADTQYF.

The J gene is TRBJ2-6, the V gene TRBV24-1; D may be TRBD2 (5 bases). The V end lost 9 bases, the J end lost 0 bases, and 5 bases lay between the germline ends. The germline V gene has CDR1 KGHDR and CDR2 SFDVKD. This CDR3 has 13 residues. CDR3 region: CATRGSGANVLTF. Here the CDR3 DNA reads TGTGCCACCCGGGGCTCTGGGGCCAACGTCCTGACTTTC.

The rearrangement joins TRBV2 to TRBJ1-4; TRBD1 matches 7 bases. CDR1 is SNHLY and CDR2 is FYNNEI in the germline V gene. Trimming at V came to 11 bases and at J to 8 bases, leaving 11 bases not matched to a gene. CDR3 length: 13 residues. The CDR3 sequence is CAGVGTEGEKLFF. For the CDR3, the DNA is TGTGCCGGAGTCGGGACAGAGGGGGAAAAACTGTTTTTT.

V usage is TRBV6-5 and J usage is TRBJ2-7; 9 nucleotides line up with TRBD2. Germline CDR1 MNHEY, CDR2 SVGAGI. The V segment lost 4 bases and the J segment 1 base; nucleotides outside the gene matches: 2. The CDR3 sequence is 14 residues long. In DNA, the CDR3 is TGTGCCAGCAGTTCGACTAGCGGATCCTACGAGCAGTACTTC. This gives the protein CASSSTSGSYEQYF.